This T cell receptor beta chain was recorded in a study of hypomethylating agent response in myelodysplastic syndrome. Study overall: Patients received azacitidine (about 70% of the 11) or decitabine (3 of 11). Patients with myelodysplastic syndrome were under ten male and 2 female. A diploid cytogenetic profile was most common; mean age around 77 +/- 6.3 years.

Study-wide results and caveats: The MDS versus healthy comparison may be affected by non-age-matched controls.

Here immunoSEQ multiplex PCR was the method, and the copy in TCRdb shows in-frame clones only, minus some. The data show about 10,000 clones, with 83% seen just once and roughly 4.2% held by the top ten. The CDR3 totals 13 residues. The V and J ends lost 5 bases and 6 bases respectively, with 14 bases between them. The V gene's germline CDR1 is SNHLY and CDR2 FYNNEI. Concerning this clone: Its antigen is still unknown.

Sequencing was performed on bone marrow, taken before or after starting hypomethylating agent treatment for myelodysplastic syndrome (not recorded which). The rearrangement joins TRBV2 to TRBJ2-7; D possibly corresponds to TRBD2 (6 bases). The clonotype comes from a human donor with myelodysplastic syndrome. This chain's CDR3 is CASSRDSRGEQYF. Here the CDR3 DNA reads TGTGCCAGCAGTCGGGACTCCCGGGGCGAGCAGTACTTC.